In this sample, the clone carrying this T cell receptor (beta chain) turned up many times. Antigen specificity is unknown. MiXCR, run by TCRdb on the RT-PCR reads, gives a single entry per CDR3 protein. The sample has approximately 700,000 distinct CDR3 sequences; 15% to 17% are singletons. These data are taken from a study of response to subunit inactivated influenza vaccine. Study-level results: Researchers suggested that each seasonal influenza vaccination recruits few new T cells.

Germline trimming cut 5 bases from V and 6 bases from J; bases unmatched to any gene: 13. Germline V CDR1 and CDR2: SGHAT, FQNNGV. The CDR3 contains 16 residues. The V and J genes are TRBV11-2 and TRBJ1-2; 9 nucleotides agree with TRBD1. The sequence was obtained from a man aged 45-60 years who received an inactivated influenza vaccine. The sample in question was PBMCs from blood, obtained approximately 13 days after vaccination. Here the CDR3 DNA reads TGTGCCAGCAGCGGACGCCCGACAGGGGGTAGGGATGGCTACACCTTC. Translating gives CASSGRPTGGRDGYTF.